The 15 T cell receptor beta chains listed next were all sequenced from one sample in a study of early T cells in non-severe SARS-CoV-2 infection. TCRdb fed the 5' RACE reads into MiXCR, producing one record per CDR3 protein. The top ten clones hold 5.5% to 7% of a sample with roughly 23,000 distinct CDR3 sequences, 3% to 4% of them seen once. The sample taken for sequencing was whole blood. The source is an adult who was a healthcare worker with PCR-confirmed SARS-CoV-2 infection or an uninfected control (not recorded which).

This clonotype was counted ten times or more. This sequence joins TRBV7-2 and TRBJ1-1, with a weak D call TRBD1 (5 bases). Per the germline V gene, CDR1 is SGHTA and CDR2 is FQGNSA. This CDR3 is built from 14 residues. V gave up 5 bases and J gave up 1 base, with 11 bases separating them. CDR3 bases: TGTGCCAGCAGCCTACAGGCCTCGAACACTGAAGCTTTCTTT. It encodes CASSLQASNTEAFF. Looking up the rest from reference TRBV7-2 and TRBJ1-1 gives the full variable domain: GAGVSQSPSNKVTEKGKDVELRCDPISGHTALYWYRQSLGQGLEFLIYFQGNSAPDKSGLPSDRFSAERTGGSVSTLTIQRTQQEDSAVYLCASSLQASNTEAFFGQGTRLTVV.

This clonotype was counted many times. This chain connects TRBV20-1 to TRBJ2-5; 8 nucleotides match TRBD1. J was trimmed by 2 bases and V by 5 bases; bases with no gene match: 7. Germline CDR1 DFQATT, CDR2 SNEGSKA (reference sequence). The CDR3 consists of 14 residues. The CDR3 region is CSASSRTGQETQYF. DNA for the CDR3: TGCAGTGCTTCCTCCCGGACAGGGCAAGAGACCCAGTACTTC.

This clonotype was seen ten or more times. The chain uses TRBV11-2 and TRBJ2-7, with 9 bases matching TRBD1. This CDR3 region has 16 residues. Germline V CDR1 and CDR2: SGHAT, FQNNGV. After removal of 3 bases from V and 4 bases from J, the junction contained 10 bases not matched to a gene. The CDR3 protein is CASSLGLGGQGYEQYF. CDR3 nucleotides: TGTGCCAGCAGCTTGGGCCTAGGGGGACAGGGATACGAGCAGTACTTC.

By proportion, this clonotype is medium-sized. The DNA of the CDR3 is TGTGCCAGCAGCGTCCGGGGGCGCATAGAGACCCAGTACTTC. It codes for CASSVRGRIETQYF. The gene calls are TRBV7-9 and TRBJ2-5; D could derive from TRBD1 or TRBD2 (6 bases each). The germline V gene encodes CDR1 SEHNR and CDR2 FQNEAQ (reference sequence). Trimming pared 5 bases from V and 4 bases from J, leaving 14 bases between. The CDR3 has 14 amino acids.

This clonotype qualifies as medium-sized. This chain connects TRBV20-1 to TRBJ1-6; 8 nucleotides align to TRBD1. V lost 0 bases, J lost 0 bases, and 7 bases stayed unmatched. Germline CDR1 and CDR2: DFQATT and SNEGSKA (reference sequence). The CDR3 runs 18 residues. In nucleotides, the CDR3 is TGCAGTGCTAGAGATAGGGGACAGGCGAGCTCCTATAATTCACCCCTCCACTTT. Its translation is CSARDRGQASSYNSPLHF.

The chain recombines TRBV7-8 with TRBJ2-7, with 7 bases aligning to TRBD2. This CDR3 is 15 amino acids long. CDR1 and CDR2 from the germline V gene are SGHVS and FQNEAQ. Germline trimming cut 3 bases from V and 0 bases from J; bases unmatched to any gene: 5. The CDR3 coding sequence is TGTGCCAGCAGCTTCCAGCGGGACCCCTCCTACGAGCAGTACTTC. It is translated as CASSFQRDPSYEQYF.

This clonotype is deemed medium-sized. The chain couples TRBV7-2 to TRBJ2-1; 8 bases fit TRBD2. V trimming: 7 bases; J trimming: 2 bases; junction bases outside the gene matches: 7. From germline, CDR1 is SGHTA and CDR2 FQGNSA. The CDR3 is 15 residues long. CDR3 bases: TGTGCCAGCAACGTCGGGGGGGTCGCCTACAATGAGCAGTTCTTC. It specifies CASNVGGVAYNEQFF.

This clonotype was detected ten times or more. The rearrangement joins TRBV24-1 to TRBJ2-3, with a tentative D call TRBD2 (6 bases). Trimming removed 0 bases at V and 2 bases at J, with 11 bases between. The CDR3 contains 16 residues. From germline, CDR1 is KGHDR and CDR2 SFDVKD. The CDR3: CATSDLEGEDTDTQYF. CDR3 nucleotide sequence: TGTGCCACCAGTGATTTGGAAGGGGAGGACACAGATACGCAGTATTTT.

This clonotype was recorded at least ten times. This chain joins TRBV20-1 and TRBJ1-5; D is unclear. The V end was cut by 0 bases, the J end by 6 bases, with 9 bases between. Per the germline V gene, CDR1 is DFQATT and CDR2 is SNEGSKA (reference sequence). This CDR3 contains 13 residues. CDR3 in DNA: TGCAGTGCTAGAGAGGAAGGATCTCAGCCCCAGCATTTT. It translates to CSAREEGSQPQHF.

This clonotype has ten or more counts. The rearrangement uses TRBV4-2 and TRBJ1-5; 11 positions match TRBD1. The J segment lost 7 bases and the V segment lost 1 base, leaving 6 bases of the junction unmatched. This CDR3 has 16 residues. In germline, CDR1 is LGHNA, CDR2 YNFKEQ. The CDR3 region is CASSQGTGQGAQPQHF. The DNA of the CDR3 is TGTGCCAGCAGCCAAGGAACCGGACAGGGGGCACAGCCCCAGCATTTT.

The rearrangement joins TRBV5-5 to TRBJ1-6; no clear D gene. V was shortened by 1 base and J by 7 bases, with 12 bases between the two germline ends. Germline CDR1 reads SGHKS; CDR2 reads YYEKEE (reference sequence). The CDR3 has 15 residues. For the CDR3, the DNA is TGTGCCAGCAGCTTGTCGGCGGAAGGGAATTCACCCCTCCACTTT. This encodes CASSLSAEGNSPLHF.

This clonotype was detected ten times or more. In nucleotides, the CDR3 is TGCGCCAGCAGCTTGGATCCGGACAGGGCTAACTATGGCTACACCTTC. This codes for CASSLDPDRANYGYTF. This rearrangement joins TRBV5-1 to TRBJ1-2; 8 nucleotides match TRBD1. The CDR3 is 16 amino acids. Germline V lookup: CDR1 SGHRS, CDR2 YFSETQ. V lost 0 bases and J lost 0; bases outside the gene matches: 4.

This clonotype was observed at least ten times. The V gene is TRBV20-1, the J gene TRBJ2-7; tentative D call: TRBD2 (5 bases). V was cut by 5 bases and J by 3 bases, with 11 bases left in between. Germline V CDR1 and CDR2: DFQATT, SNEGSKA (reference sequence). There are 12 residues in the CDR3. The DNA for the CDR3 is TGCAGTGCTGGACGGGGATACTACGAGCAGTACTTC. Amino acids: CSAGRGYYEQYF.

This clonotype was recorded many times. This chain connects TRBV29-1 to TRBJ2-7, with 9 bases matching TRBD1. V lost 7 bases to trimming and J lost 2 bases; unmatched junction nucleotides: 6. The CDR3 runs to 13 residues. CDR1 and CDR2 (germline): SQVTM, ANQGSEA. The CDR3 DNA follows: TGCAGCGCTAGGGACAGGGAGCCCTACGAGCAGTACTTC. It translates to CSARDREPYEQYF.

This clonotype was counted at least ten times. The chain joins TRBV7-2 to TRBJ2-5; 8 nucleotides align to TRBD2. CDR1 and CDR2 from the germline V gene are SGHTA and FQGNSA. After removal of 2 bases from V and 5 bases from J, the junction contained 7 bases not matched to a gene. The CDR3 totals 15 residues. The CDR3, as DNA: TGTGCCAGCAGCTTATCCAGCGGGAGCTCGGAGACCCAGTACTTC. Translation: CASSLSSGSSETQYF.